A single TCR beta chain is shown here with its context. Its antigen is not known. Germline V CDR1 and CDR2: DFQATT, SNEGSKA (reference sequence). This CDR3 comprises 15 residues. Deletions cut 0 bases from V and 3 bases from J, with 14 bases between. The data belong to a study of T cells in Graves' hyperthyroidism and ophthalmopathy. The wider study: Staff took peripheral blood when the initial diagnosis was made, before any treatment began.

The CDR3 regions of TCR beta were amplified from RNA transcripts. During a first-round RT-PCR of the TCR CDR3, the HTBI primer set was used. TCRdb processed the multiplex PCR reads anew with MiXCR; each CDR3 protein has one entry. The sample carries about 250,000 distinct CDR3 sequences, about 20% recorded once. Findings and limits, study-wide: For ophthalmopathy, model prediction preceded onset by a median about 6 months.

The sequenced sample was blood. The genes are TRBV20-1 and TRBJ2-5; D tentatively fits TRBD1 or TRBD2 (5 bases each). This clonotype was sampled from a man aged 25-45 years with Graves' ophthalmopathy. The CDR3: CSARDLRQGEETQYF. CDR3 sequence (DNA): TGCAGTGCTAGAGACTTGCGGCAGGGAGAAGAGACCCAGTACTTC.